Sequencing of this T cell receptor (beta chain) was carried out in a study of beta chain features in type 1 diabetes (dated by TCRdb to the late 2010s). For context, the study as a whole: Mean age, gender distribution, total cell number and subset yield did not differ between patients and healthy donors. The study compared TCRB repertoires of sorted circulating CD4+ T cell subsets between recently diagnosed type 1 diabetes patients and matched healthy donors. Whereas all 28 donors provided naive and central memory subsets, regulatory and stem cell-like memory subsets were isolated from just 8 patients and about 8 healthy donors. A total of around 100 million sorted cells were examined across all samples, and RNA yield correlated strongly with the number of cells per subset. What the research found in general, with its limitations: HLA sub-analyses involved small numbers of individuals, so any influence of HLA type on TCRB rearrangement remained unresolved. Because cDNA rather than genomic DNA was sequenced, highly expressing activated cells could have been over-represented, although no difference in activation and CD3 levels was found between groups. Fewer insertions and more nucleotide deletions at VDJ recombination sites were observed in patients with type 1 diabetes, implying thymic rearrangement abnormalities. The naive, central memory and regulatory TCRB repertoires appeared to resemble one another more closely among patients than among healthy donors. A moderate but significant shortening of TCRB CDR3 length was observed in type 1 diabetes patients in all four CD4+ subsets. Shorter templates might have been favored by PCR, but patient and control samples were amplified and corrected together, so both groups would have been affected equally by any skew.

According to the germline V gene, CDR1 reads SGHAT and CDR2 reads FQNNGV. Trimming costs V 3 bases and J 5 bases, and their ends lie 15 bases apart. The CDR3 spans 15 residues, from the cysteine through the phenylalanine. Of the read, only the CDR3 DNA is kept; its 45 bases are in frame from base 1. To note about this clone: There is no known antigen for this receptor. Base qualities are not recorded, but no much larger clone differs from it by a single base.

From each donor, a single peripheral blood sample of around 120 mL on average was drawn into heparinised tubes. A BD FACSAria II was used to sort naive, central memory, regulatory and stem cell-like memory CD4+ T cells with a panel that included CD45RO, CCR7, CD25, CD127, CD95 and CD27. A purity above 98% was achieved for all sorted populations. Right away, PBMCs were isolated by Lymphoprep density gradient centrifugation and were stained directly, with no culture step. To minimize batch effects, samples were stained and sorted in pairs, one healthy donor with one patient per experiment. The entire amount of isolated RNA was reverse transcribed using the High Capacity cDNA Reverse Transcription Kit, so the sequenced TCRB transcripts were expressed ones. Deep immunoSEQ sequencing was applied to naive, central memory and regulatory T cell samples, giving an average of about 3.57 million total reads per sample. Sorted cells were lysed in RLT buffer and RNA was extracted with DNase-treated RNeasy Micro or Mini kits, depending on cell number. To prevent cross-contamination, each cell subset was processed individually, whereas patient and healthy donor samples were processed jointly. Using the immunoSEQ multiplex PCR, TCRB sequences were amplified from cDNA into 87-bp fragments spanning the CDR3 region. Sequencing of the amplicons was performed on the Illumina HiSeq platform. The paper's processing steps were these. Synthetic template baselines were used to correct PCR bias computationally, reads within Hamming distance 2 were collapsed, and singletons that could not be merged were discarded. Reads were aligned against IMGT so that V, D and J genes, CDR3 length and insertions or deletions at six rearrangement sites could be assigned. Within each subset, clonotype counts were normalized to the number of sorted cells before true diversity and Gini coefficients were calculated with the tcR R package. Repertoire sharing was quantified using the overlap coefficient calculated on TCRB nucleotide sequences. Out-of-frame TCRB sequences from naive cells were analyzed to stand in for the pre-selection repertoire. Sourced from immuneACCESS, this table was stored by TCRdb with only in-frame sequences that have V and J called. A share of the clones is absent; for the studies checked, an unresolved V gene accounts for under half, and the remainder has no known explanation. V and J calls and clone size are copied from that table; D and trimming were computed from the DNA. The sample contains around 240,000 clones, over 65% of them found a single time. The top ten hold 0.053% of the sample.

The chain is encoded by TRBV11-2 joined to TRBJ2-3, with the D segment identity uncertain. What was sequenced was naive CD4+ T cells from blood. The intended sense of this specimen's cell subset or site label: true naive CD4+ T cells. The receptor's source is a man aged 30 to 39 in good health. The DNA is as follows: TGTGCCAGCAGCTTGACCCTCCTGAGGATAGATACGCAGTATTTT. The encoded protein is CASSLTLLRIDTQYF.